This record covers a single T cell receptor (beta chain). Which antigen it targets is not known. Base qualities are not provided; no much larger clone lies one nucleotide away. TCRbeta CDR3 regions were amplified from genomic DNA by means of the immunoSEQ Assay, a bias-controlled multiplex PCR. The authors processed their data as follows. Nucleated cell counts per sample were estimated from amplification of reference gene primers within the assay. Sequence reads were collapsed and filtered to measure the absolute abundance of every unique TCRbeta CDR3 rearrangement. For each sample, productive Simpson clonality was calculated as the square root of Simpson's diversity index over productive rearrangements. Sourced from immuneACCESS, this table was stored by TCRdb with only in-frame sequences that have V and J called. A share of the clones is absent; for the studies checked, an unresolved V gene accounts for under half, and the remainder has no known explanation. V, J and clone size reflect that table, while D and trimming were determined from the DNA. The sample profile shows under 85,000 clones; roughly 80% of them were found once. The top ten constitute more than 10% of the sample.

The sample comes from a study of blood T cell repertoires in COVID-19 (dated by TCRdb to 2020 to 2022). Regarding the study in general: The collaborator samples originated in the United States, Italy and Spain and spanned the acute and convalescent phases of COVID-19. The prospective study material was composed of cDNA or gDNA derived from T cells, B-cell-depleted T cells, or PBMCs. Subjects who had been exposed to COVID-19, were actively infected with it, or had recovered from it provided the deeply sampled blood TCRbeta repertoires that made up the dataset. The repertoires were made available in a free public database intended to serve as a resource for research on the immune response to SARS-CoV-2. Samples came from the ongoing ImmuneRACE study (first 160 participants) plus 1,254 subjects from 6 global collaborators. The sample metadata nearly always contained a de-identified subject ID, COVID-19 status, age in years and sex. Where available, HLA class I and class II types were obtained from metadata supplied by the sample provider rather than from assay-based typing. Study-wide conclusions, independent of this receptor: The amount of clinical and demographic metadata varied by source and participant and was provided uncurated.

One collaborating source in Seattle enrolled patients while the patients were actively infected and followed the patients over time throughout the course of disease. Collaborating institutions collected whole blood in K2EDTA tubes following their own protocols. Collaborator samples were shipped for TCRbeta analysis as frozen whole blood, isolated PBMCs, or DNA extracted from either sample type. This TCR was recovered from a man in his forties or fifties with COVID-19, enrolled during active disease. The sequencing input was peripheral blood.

CDR3 protein: CASSTLTSGANEQFF. The sequenced DNA is TGTGCCAGCAGCACCTTGACTAGCGGGGCCAATGAGCAGTTCTTC. The chain is made from TRBV9 and TRBJ2-1; the junction holds 11 bases that match TRBD2. Trimming leaves V shorter by 4 bases and J shorter by 6 bases, with the junction holding 6 bases beyond the gene matches. The CDR3 spans 15 residues, from the cysteine through the phenylalanine. Only CDR3 DNA remains: 45 bases, in frame from the first base. As encoded in the germline V gene, CDR1 is SGDLS while CDR2 is YYNGEE.